The 2 T cell receptor beta chains given below trace back to one sample, sequenced in a study of T-cell reconstitution after alpha-beta-depleted transplantation in children (dated by TCRdb to the mid-2010s). In the paper's terms, the treatment or condition label means: allogeneic hematopoietic cell transplantation with graft depleted of TCRalphabeta T cells and CD19 B cells. Library generation was performed with PCR. The instrument was an Illumina HiSeq 2500. TCR libraries were prepared with molecular barcoding, using unique molecular identifiers to normalize TCRbeta repertoire quantification. TCRdb's own reprocessing of the public reads used fastp at Q25 and MiXCR and kept productive beta chains. CDR3 protein sequences are deduplicated, and each keeps its most common genes and DNA. The sample table records over 450,000 distinct CDR3 sequences; 10% to 13% of these occur just once. The ten largest account for about 2.1% of the sample.

The sample consisted of PBMCs, taken before TCRalphabeta/CD19-depleted stem cell transplant. The source is a child between 2 and 9 years old with inherited bone marrow failure, due to receive a stem cell transplant.

The V gene is TRBV6-2 or TRBV6-3, the J gene TRBJ2-7; D perhaps matches TRBD1 (7 bases). There are 18 residues in the CDR3. Germline V gene data show CDR1 as MNHEY and CDR2 as SVGEGT. V lost 0 bases and J 6 bases, leaving 24 bases between the germline ends. The CDR3 loop is CASSYSQGGPLRYREQYF. CDR3 coding DNA: TGTGCCAGCAGTTACTCGCAGGGGGGCCCCCTGAGGTACCGCGAGCAGTACTTC.

This clonotype was recorded at least ten times. V gene TRBV4-3 combines with J gene TRBJ2-3; 8 bases are shared with TRBD2. The trim removed 0 bases at V and 2 bases at J, leaving 4 bases unmatched. Per germline, CDR1 LGHNA and CDR2 YSLEER. This CDR3 spans 16 amino acids. CDR3: CASSQDPAGDTDTQYF. In DNA form, the CDR3 reads TGCGCCAGCAGCCAAGACCCAGCGGGAGACACAGATACGCAGTATTTT.